These 21 T cell receptor beta chains were sequenced from one sample in a study of blood T cell repertoires in COVID-19. Clones were read by immunoSEQ multiplex PCR, and TCRdb kept only the in-frame ones, dropping some. The sample holds around 150,000 clones; about 85% are singletons and the top ten take approximately 3.3%. The sample taken for sequencing was peripheral blood. The source of these receptors is a human donor with acute or convalescent COVID-19. The donor label of this sample is uncertain.

Written as DNA, the CDR3 is TGTGCCAGCAGCGTCGGGCCTAGCGGTACCAATGAGCAGTTCTTC. Translation gives CASSVGPSGTNEQFF. J is TRBJ2-1 and V is TRBV9; 7 bases agree with TRBD2. The trim removed 2 bases at V and 6 bases at J, leaving 8 bases unmatched. Per the germline V gene, CDR1 is SGDLS and CDR2 is YYNGEE. The CDR3 runs 15 residues.

V usage is TRBV11-2 and J usage is TRBJ2-1; TRBD2 is a possible D gene (6 bases). The germline V gene has CDR1 SGHAT and CDR2 FQNNGV. CDR3 length equals 15 residues. Trimming stripped 6 bases from V and 3 bases from J, with 15 bases between. Here the CDR3 reads CASSSRLANYNEQFF. The CDR3 DNA sequence: TGTGCCAGCAGTTCCCGGCTAGCGAACTACAATGAGCAGTTCTTC. The complete variable domain, with remaining parts taken from reference TRBV11-2 and TRBJ2-1, reads EAGVAQSPRYKIIEKRQSVAFWCNPISGHATLYWYQQILGQGPKLLIQFQNNGVVDDSQLPKDRFSAERLKGVDSTLKIQPAKLEDSAVYLCASSSRLANYNEQFFGPGTRLTVL.

The chain recombines TRBV5-1 with TRBJ1-1; 9 nucleotides agree with TRBD1. The CDR3 consists of 17 residues. Germline CDR1 is SGHRS and CDR2 is YFSETQ. With V trimmed by 4 bases and J by 2 bases, 12 bases remained unmatched. The CDR3 spells CASSRGQGFALNTEAFF. As DNA, the CDR3 is TGCGCCAGCAGCAGAGGACAGGGGTTCGCGTTAAACACTGAAGCTTTCTTT.

This clone was found a few times. V usage is TRBV19 and J usage is TRBJ1-1, with D possibly being TRBD1 (5 bases). The CDR3 length is 16 residues. The V end was cut by 6 bases, the J end by 4 bases, with 21 bases between. Germline lookup yields CDR1 LNHDA and CDR2 SQIVND (reference sequence). CDR3 residues: CASSAMGRGKFTEAFF. The CDR3 DNA sequence: TGTGCCAGTAGCGCCATGGGGAGGGGCAAGTTCACTGAAGCTTTCTTT. The entire variable domain, with the rest obtained from reference TRBV19 and TRBJ1-1, is as follows: DGGITQSPKYLFRKEGQNVTLSCEQNLNHDAMYWYRQDPGQGLRLIYYSQIVNDFQKGDIAEGYSVSREKKESFPLTVTSAQKNPTAFYLCASSAMGRGKFTEAFFGQGTRLTVV.

The gene calls are TRBV11-1 and TRBJ2-7, with 9 bases that match TRBD2. The CDR3 contains 16 residues. CDR1 SGHAT and CDR2 FQDESV come from the germline V gene (reference sequence). The V segment lost 1 base and the J segment 2 bases; nucleotides outside the gene matches: 6. The CDR3: CASSLEPSGAAYEQYF. DNA of the CDR3: TGTGCCAGCAGCTTAGAGCCTAGCGGGGCCGCCTACGAGCAGTACTTC.

This chain links TRBV11-2 with TRBJ1-3; possible D gene TRBD1, 5 bases. The CDR3 runs 17 residues. V lost 4 bases to trimming and J lost 4 bases, with 20 bases between them. The germline V gene has CDR1 SGHAT and CDR2 FQNNGV. The CDR3 spells CASSSLGGVTRGNTIYF. The CDR3 nucleotides read TGTGCCAGCAGCTCCCTGGGGGGGGTAACGAGAGGAAACACCATATATTTT.

This clone was counted a few times. J is TRBJ2-7 and V is TRBV27; 7 nucleotides agree with TRBD1. Germline CDR1 reads MNHEY; CDR2 reads SMNVEV (reference sequence). J gave up 1 base and V 4 bases, and 7 bases lay outside the gene matches. The CDR3 sequence is 15 residues long. CDR3 residues: CASSSLDRASYEQYF. CDR3 bases: TGTGCCAGCAGTTCCCTCGACAGGGCGTCCTACGAGCAGTACTTC.

This rearrangement joins TRBV7-2 to TRBJ2-3; 8 bases agree with TRBD1. Germline CDR1 and CDR2: SGHTA and FQGNSA. J gave up 0 bases and V 5 bases, and 4 bases lay outside the gene matches. This CDR3 spans 15 amino acids. CDR3 coding DNA: TGTGCCAGCAGCCCCTGGACAGGGAGCACAGATACGCAGTATTTT. It is translated as CASSPWTGSTDTQYF. Combining the CDR3 with reference TRBV7-2 and TRBJ2-3 gives the whole variable domain GAGVSQSPSNKVTEKGKDVELRCDPISGHTALYWYRQSLGQGLEFLIYFQGNSAPDKSGLPSDRFSAERTGGSVSTLTIQRTQQEDSAVYLCASSPWTGSTDTQYFGPGTRLTVL.

The chain joins TRBV7-2 to TRBJ1-2, with D hard to call. V gave up 2 bases and J gave up 2 bases, with 15 bases separating them. Germline loops: CDR1 SGHTA, CDR2 FQGNSA. There are 16 residues in the CDR3. The CDR3 loop is CASSLRPGEGNYGYTF. For the CDR3, the DNA is TGTGCCAGCAGCTTACGTCCAGGAGAGGGCAACTATGGCTACACCTTC.

The chain uses TRBV6-5 and TRBJ2-2; perhaps TRBD1 as D (5 bases). With 2 bases removed from V and 0 bases from J, the gap between germline ends came to 10 bases. Germline loops: CDR1 MNHEY, CDR2 SVGAGI. The CDR3 totals 16 residues. CDR3 sequence: CASSYGAVANTGELFF. The CDR3 DNA reads TGTGCCAGCAGTTACGGGGCGGTCGCGAACACCGGGGAGCTGTTTTTT.

This chain links TRBV11-2 with TRBJ1-5; D not resolved. This CDR3 is built from 13 residues. CDR1 is SGHAT, CDR2 FQNNGV, per germline. The ends were cut back, 6 bases at V and 2 bases at J, with 8 bases in the middle. The CDR3 coding sequence is TGTGCCAGCAGTTATCAGGGCAATCAGCCCCAGCATTTT. This codes for CASSYQGNQPQHF.

The chain has TRBV7-9 and TRBJ2-3, with 9 bases matching TRBD2. J lost 4 bases, V lost 7 bases, and 18 bases had no gene match. The germline CDR1 and CDR2 sequences are SEHNR and FQNEAQ (reference sequence). This CDR3 region has 18 residues. Here the CDR3 DNA reads TGTGCCAGCACCTATAACCCGCGCGGGGGGGGGCCTGCAGATACGCAGTATTTT. It encodes CASTYNPRGGGPADTQYF.

The chain recombines TRBV9 with TRBJ2-7, with 9 bases that match TRBD1. The CDR3 length is 14 residues. Germline CDR1 and CDR2: SGDLS and YYNGEE. Trimming at V came to 0 bases and at J to 7 bases, leaving 5 bases not matched to a gene. The CDR3 sequence is CASSVGDRAREQYF. The CDR3 nucleotides are TGTGCCAGCAGCGTAGGGGACAGGGCGAGGGAGCAGTACTTC.

The chain uses TRBV12-3 or TRBV12-4 and TRBJ2-7, with D unclear. V dropped 5 bases and J dropped 4 bases, with 12 bases sitting between them. The CDR3 loop spans 13 amino acids. Here the CDR3 DNA reads TGTGCCAGCAGTCCAAACCCTAAATACGAGCAGTACTTC. Translation: CASSPNPKYEQYF.

This chain links TRBV5-6 with TRBJ2-7; perhaps TRBD2 as D (6 bases). Germline V gene lookup returns CDR1 SGHDT and CDR2 YYEEEE. This CDR3 has 12 amino acids. The ends were cut back, 5 bases at V and 4 bases at J, with 10 bases in the middle. This CDR3 reads CASRPGDYEQYF. CDR3 DNA sequence: TGTGCCAGCAGGCCGGGGGATTACGAGCAGTACTTC.

This rearrangement joins TRBV27 to TRBJ2-5; TRBD1 is a possible D gene (5 bases). V lost 5 bases to trimming and J lost 2 bases, with 12 bases between them. Germline loops: CDR1 MNHEY, CDR2 SMNVEV (reference sequence). The CDR3 contains 14 residues. The CDR3 loop reads CASSPRTGQETQYF. Written as DNA, the CDR3 is TGTGCCAGCAGTCCTCGAACAGGACAAGAGACCCAGTACTTC.

The chain links TRBV2 to TRBJ1-3; no firm D call. This CDR3 has 14 residues. Per germline, CDR1 SNHLY and CDR2 FYNNEI. V shed 6 bases and J shed 0 bases, with 9 bases lying between them. CDR3 nucleotides: TGTGCCAGCAGCTACCTAATCTCTGGAAACACCATATATTTT. The encoded protein is CASSYLISGNTIYF.

The V and J genes are TRBV28 and TRBJ2-1; tentatively, D is TRBD2 (6 bases). V was clipped by 2 bases and J by 6 bases, with 17 bases between them. The CDR3 is 16 residues long. The germline gives CDR1 MDHEN, CDR2 SYDVKM. This CDR3 reads CASSLRIGLGGNEQFF. CDR3 bases: TGTGCCAGCAGTTTACGCATCGGCCTGGGGGGCAATGAGCAGTTCTTC.

This clone was counted once. The chain links TRBV7-3 to TRBJ2-2; 7 bases agree with TRBD1. V was pared by 4 bases and J by 0 bases, with 5 bases of the junction left unmatched. The CDR3 runs to 16 residues. The germline CDR1 and CDR2 sequences are SGHTA and FQGTGA. CDR3 region: CASSSQGNPNTGELFF. CDR3 coding DNA: TGTGCCAGCAGCTCACAGGGGAATCCGAACACCGGGGAGCTGTTTTTT.

This chain uses TRBV12-3 or TRBV12-4 with TRBJ1-1, with D perhaps matching TRBD1 (6 bases). The CDR3 contains 13 residues. V was cut by 1 base and J by 6 bases, with 9 bases left in between. The CDR3 sequence: CASSLGGLAEAFF. CDR3 DNA sequence: TGTGCCAGCAGTTTAGGGGGGCTAGCTGAAGCTTTCTTT.

The J gene is TRBJ1-1, the V gene TRBV15; D is undetermined. V lost 3 bases to trimming and J lost 0 bases, with 8 bases between them. This CDR3 has 14 amino acids. Per the germline V gene, CDR1 is LNHNV and CDR2 is YYDKDF (reference sequence). The CDR3 loop reads CATSRAGMNTEAFF. The CDR3 DNA sequence: TGTGCCACCAGCAGGGCAGGAATGAACACTGAAGCTTTCTTT.